Listed below are T cell receptor beta chains from one sample, sequenced in a study of shared clonotypes between healthy human individuals. Assay used: immunoSEQ multiplex PCR; TCRdb lists only in-frame clones, some missing. The sample yields 2 million to 2.5 million clones, more than 85% seen once. Specimen: naive CD4+ T cells from PBMCs. Every receptor here comes from a man aged 18 to 30 in good health. Some clones in this sample may be carry-over from other donors' samples. Both conserved end residues are part of each CDR3. A D gene is named only where the DNA matches it firmly.

J: TRBJ2-3; D: .; V: TRBV11-2; DNA: TGTGCCAGCAGCCCTTTGGAAAGCACAGATACGCAGTATTTT; CDR3: CASSPLESTDTQYF
J: TRBJ2-2; D: .; V: TRBV9; DNA: TGTGCCAGCAGCGTAGCTCCCGGCACCGGGGAGCTGTTTTTT; CDR3: CASSVAPGTGELFF
J: TRBJ1-5; D: .; V: TRBV18; DNA: TGTGCCAGCTCACCGTCAGGGACCGGGCGGAATCAGCCCCAGCATTTT; CDR3: CASSPSGTGRNQPQHF
J: TRBJ2-7; D: TRBD2; V: TRBV4-2; DNA: TGTGCCAGCAGCCAACGGCTAGCGGGAGGGCCCCACGAGCAGTACTTC; CDR3: CASSQRLAGGPHEQYF
J: TRBJ2-7; D: .; V: TRBV2; DNA: TGTGCCAGCAGTGCCCCGAGGGGCAGTTCCTACGAGCAGTACTTC; CDR3: CASSAPRGSSYEQYF
J: TRBJ2-7; D: .; V: TRBV15; DNA: TGTGCCACCAGCAGAGCGACCAGGGGTTACGAGCAGTACTTC; CDR3: CATSRATRGYEQYF
J: TRBJ2-2; D: .; V: TRBV5-1; DNA: TGCGCCAGCAGCCCCACACGGAACACCGGGGAGCTGTTTTTT; CDR3: CASSPTRNTGELFF
J: TRBJ2-7; D: .; V: TRBV7-9; DNA: TGTGCCAGCAGCTTCTTCTCAGAGGGGAGCCGGCAGTACTTC; CDR3: CASSFFSEGSRQYF
J: TRBJ2-5; D: .; V: TRBV28; DNA: TGTGCCACCACTTCGGGGGCAGGGGTCGTCTATGGCACCCAGTACTTC; CDR3: CATTSGAGVVYGTQYF
J: TRBJ1-5; D: .; V: TRBV6-5; DNA: TGTGCCAGCAGTTACGGAAGTTATCAGCCCCAGCATTTT; CDR3: CASSYGSYQPQHF
J: TRBJ2-1; D: .; V: TRBV10-3; DNA: TGTGCCATCAGTGGCGGACCGGATAACAATGAGCAGTTCTTC; CDR3: CAISGGPDNNEQFF
J: TRBJ1-3; D: TRBD1; V: TRBV9; DNA: TGTGCCAGCAGCCTCCACGCGGCAGGGGGAGACACCATATATTTT; CDR3: CASSLHAAGGDTIYF